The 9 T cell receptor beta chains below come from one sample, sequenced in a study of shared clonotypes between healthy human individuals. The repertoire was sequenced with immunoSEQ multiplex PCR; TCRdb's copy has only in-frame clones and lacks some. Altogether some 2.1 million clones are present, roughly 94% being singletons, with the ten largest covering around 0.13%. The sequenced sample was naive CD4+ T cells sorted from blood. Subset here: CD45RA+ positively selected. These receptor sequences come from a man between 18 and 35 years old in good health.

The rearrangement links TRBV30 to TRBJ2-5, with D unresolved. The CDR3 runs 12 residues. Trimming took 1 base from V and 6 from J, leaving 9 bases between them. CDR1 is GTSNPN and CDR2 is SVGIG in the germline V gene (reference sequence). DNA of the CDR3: TGTGCCTGGAGTGCCCTCCCCCAGACCCAGTACTTC. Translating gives CAWSALPQTQYF.

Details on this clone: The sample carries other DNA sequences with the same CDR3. CDR3 in DNA: TGTGCCTGGAGTCTACGGACTGAAGCTTTCTTT. Protein product: CAWSLRTEAFF. The chain employs TRBV30 and TRBJ1-1; D gene unclear. CDR3 length equals 11 residues. Germline CDR1 reads GTSNPN; CDR2 reads SVGIG (reference sequence). Trimming took off 2 bases at V and 5 bases at J, with 6 bases between the two ends. Full variable domain (rest looked up from reference TRBV30 and TRBJ1-1): SQTIHQWPATLVQPVGSPLSLECTVEGTSNPNLYWYRQAAGRGLQLLFYSVGIGQISSEVPQNLSASRPQDRQFILSSKKLLLSDSGFYLCAWSLRTEAFFGQGTRLTVV.

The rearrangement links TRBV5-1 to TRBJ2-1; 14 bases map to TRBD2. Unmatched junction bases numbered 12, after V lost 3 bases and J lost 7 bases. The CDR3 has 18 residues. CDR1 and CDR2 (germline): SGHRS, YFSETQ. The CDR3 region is CASSSHPTSGGARNEQFF. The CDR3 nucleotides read TGCGCCAGCAGCTCTCACCCGACTAGCGGGGGGGCCAGGAATGAGCAGTTCTTC. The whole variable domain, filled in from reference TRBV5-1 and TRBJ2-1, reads KAGVTQTPRYLIKTRGQQVTLSCSPISGHRSVSWYQQTPGQGLQFLFEYFSETQRNKGNFPGRFSGRQFSNSRSEMNVSTLELGDSALYLCASSSHPTSGGARNEQFFGPGTRLTVL.

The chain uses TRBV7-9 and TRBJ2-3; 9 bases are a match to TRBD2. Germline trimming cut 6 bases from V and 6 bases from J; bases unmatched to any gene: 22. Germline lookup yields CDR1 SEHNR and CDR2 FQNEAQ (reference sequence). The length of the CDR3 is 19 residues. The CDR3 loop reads CASSPLEVLAGHLHDTQYF. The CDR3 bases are TGTGCCAGCAGTCCCTTGGAGGTTCTAGCGGGGCACCTCCACGATACGCAGTATTTT.

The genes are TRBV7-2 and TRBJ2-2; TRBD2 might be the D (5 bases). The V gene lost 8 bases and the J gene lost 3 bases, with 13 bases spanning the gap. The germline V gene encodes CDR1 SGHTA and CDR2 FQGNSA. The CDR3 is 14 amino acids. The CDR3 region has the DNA TGTGCCAGCGCCGGGGAGTCTTACACCGGGGAGCTGTTTTTT. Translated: CASAGESYTGELFF.

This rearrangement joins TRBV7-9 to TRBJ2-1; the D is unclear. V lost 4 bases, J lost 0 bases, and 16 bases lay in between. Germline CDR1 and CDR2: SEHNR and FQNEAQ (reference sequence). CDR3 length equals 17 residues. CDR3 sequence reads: CASSSLLLSFSYNEQFF. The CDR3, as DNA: TGTGCCAGCAGCTCCCTTCTCCTTAGCTTCTCCTACAATGAGCAGTTCTTC.

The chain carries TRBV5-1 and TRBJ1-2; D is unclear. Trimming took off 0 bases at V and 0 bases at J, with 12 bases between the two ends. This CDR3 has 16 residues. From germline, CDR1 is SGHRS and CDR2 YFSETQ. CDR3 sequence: CASSLEGGTPNYGYTF. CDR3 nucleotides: TGCGCCAGCAGCTTGGAGGGAGGAACTCCTAACTATGGCTACACCTTC.

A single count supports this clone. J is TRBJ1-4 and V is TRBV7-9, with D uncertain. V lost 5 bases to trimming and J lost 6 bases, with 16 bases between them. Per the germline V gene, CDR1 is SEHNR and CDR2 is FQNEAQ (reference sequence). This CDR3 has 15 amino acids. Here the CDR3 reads CASSVRVSGDEKLFF. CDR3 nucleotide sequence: TGTGCCAGCAGCGTCCGGGTCTCCGGGGATGAAAAACTGTTTTTT.

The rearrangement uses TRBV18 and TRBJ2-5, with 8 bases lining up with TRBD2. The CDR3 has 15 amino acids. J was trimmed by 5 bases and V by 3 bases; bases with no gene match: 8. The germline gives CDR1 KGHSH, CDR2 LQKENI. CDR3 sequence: CASSPRSGSSETQYF. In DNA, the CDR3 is TGTGCCAGCTCACCCCGGAGCGGGAGTTCCGAGACCCAGTACTTC.